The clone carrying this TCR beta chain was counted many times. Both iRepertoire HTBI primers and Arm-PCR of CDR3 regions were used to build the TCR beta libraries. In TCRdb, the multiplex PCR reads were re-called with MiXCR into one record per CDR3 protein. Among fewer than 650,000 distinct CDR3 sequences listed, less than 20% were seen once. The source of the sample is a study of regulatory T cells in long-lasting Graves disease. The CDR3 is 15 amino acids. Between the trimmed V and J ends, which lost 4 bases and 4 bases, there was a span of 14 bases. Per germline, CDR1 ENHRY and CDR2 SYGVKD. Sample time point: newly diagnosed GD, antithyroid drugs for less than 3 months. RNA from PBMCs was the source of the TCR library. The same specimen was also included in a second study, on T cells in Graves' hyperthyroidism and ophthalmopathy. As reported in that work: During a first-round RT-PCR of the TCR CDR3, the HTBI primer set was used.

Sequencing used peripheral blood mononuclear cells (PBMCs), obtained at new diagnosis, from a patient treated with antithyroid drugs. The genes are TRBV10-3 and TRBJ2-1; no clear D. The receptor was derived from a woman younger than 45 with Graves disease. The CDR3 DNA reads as TGTGCCATCAGTGTGGAGTTGGTGCGGTACAATGAGCAGTTCTTC. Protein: CAISVELVRYNEQFF.